Listed here are 21 T cell receptor beta chains from one sample, sequenced in a study of T cells in Graves' hyperthyroidism and ophthalmopathy. Amplified regions were TCR beta CDR3 sequences from RNA transcripts. Researchers ran a first-round RT-PCR on the TCR CDR3 using the HTBI primer set. TCRdb reprocessed the multiplex PCR reads via MiXCR and lists one record per CDR3 protein. The sample yields about 510,000 distinct CDR3 sequences, over 45% seen once. Sequenced: peripheral blood or thyroid tissue (not recorded which). Source of these receptors: an adult woman with Graves' disease, either hyperthyroidism or ophthalmopathy (not recorded which).

The chain employs TRBV24-1 and TRBJ2-7; 9 bases match TRBD1. J was trimmed by 7 bases and V by 4 bases; bases with no gene match: 16. Germline V gives CDR1 KGHDR, CDR2 SFDVKD. The CDR3 is 17 residues long. The CDR3 is CATSELPGTGTVTEQYF. The CDR3 DNA sequence: TGTGCCACCAGTGAGTTACCGGGGACAGGGACCGTCACGGAGCAGTACTTC.

This clonotype was found a few times. The chain is built from TRBV24-1 and TRBJ2-1; tentatively, D is TRBD2 (6 bases). Germline V CDR1 and CDR2: KGHDR, SFDVKD. V gave up 6 bases and J gave up 1 base, with 15 bases separating them. The CDR3 consists of 16 residues. DNA of the CDR3: TGTGCCACCAGTAGCCGGCGGGACTTTTCCTACAATGAGCAGTTCTTC. This sequence encodes CATSSRRDFSYNEQFF.

The chain carries TRBV6-1 and TRBJ2-7; 7 nucleotides line up with TRBD2. Germline lookup yields CDR1 MNHNS and CDR2 SASEGT. V shed 6 bases, J shed 0 bases, and the junction held 8 bases outside the gene matches. The CDR3 runs 15 residues. CDR3 nucleotide sequence: TGTGCCAGCAGCTTCTCGGGGGGTAGCTCCTACGAGCAGTACTTC. Protein sequence: CASSFSGGSSYEQYF.

This clonotype was observed once. The chain has TRBV7-9 and TRBJ2-7; D is tentatively TRBD1 or TRBD2 (5 bases each). V was cut by 11 bases and J by 0 bases, with 11 bases left in between. CDR3 length equals 12 residues. The germline gives CDR1 SEHNR, CDR2 FQNEAQ (reference sequence). This CDR3 reads CAHAGSSYEQYF. The CDR3, as DNA: TGTGCCCATGCAGGGAGCTCCTACGAGCAGTACTTC. The variable domain in full, with the rest retrieved from reference TRBV7-9 and TRBJ2-7, is DTGVSQNPRHKITKRGQNVTFRCDPISEHNRLYWYRQTLGQGPEFLTYFQNEAQLEKSRLLSDRFSAERPKGSFSTLEIQRTEQGDSAMYLCAHAGSSYEQYFGPGTRLTVT.

This rearrangement joins TRBV3-1 to TRBJ2-7, with no clear D. This CDR3 is 13 amino acids long. Germline CDR1 LGHDT, CDR2 YNNKEL (reference sequence). Trimming took off 1 base at V and 6 bases at J, with 10 bases between the two ends. CDR3 sequence reads: CASSQVSDTEQYF. The CDR3 DNA is TGTGCCAGCAGCCAAGTATCCGACACCGAGCAGTACTTC.

This chain joins TRBV29-1 and TRBJ2-7; 9 bases line up with TRBD2. Germline trimming cut 5 bases from V and 4 bases from J; bases unmatched to any gene: 6. The CDR3 is 13 amino acids. Germline loops: CDR1 SQVTM, CDR2 ANQGSEA. The CDR3 nucleotides read TGCAGCGTTCGGACTAGCGCGACGTACGAGCAGTACTTC. This encodes CSVRTSATYEQYF.

This chain links TRBV27 with TRBJ1-5; D is possibly TRBD1 (5 bases). CDR3 length equals 14 residues. The V gene lost 6 bases and the J gene lost 4 bases, with 13 bases spanning the gap. Looked up from germline, CDR1 is MNHEY and CDR2 is SMNVEV (reference sequence). CDR3 nucleotide sequence: TGTGCCAGCAGCTTTACAGGAATGAATCAGCCCCAGCATTTT. Its protein product is CASSFTGMNQPQHF.

This clonotype was detected many times. The chain recombines TRBV6-2 or TRBV6-3 with TRBJ1-5; D unclear. The V end was cut by 6 bases, the J end by 7 bases, with 22 bases between. Germline CDR1 MNHEY, CDR2 SVGEGT. The CDR3 has 16 amino acids. CDR3 coding DNA: TGTGCCAGCAGCCCTGGACGCCTTGGGGTTCAACAGCCCCAGCATTTT. Its translation is CASSPGRLGVQQPQHF.

This clonotype was seen repeatedly, ten times or more. The V call is TRBV19, the J call TRBJ1-5; a possible D gene is TRBD1 (5 bases). The CDR3 spans 15 residues. Germline CDR1 reads LNHDA; CDR2 reads SQIVND (reference sequence). V lost 7 bases and J 3 bases, leaving 16 bases between the germline ends. CDR3 in DNA: TGTGCCAGTAAAGAAGCGACAGCGCTCAATCAGCCCCAGCATTTT. Protein product: CASKEATALNQPQHF.

This clonotype was observed a single time. This chain joins TRBV5-1 and TRBJ1-2; TRBD1 aligns across 7 bases. The V gene end was trimmed by 0 bases and the J gene end by 1 base; junction bases not matched to a gene: 3. Per germline, CDR1 SGHRS and CDR2 YFSETQ. The CDR3 has 15 amino acids. CDR3 protein: CASSLGDSFNYGYTF. CDR3 nucleotide sequence: TGCGCCAGCAGCTTGGGGGACAGTTTTAACTATGGCTACACCTTC.

The rearrangement uses TRBV20-1 and TRBJ2-1; D perhaps matches TRBD2 (6 bases). The CDR3 covers 14 residues. Germline lookup yields CDR1 DFQATT and CDR2 SNEGSKA (reference sequence). V lost 3 bases, J lost 0 bases, and 9 bases lay in between. CDR3 protein: CSARAGSSYNEQFF. CDR3 in DNA: TGCAGTGCTAGGGCGGGGAGCTCCTACAATGAGCAGTTCTTC.

A remark on this clonotype: A junction end diverges from the germline sequence, so it may reflect a read error. V and J are TRBV11-2 and TRBJ2-7, with D perhaps TRBD2 (5 bases). Germline V gene lookup returns CDR1 SGHAT and CDR2 FQNNGV. This CDR3 region has 16 residues. The CDR3 nucleotides read TGCGCCAGCAAGCTGAGGGCGGGCGCTAACCTCTACGAGCAGTACTTC. Protein product: CASKLRAGANLYEQYF.

Note on this clonotype: A read error may be the cause here, since a much bigger clone is one base away. V usage is TRBV12-3 or TRBV12-4 and J usage is TRBJ2-2, with TRBD2 matching 10 bases. Trimming took 6 bases from V and 4 from J; bases not matched to a gene: 2. The CDR3 runs 14 residues. The CDR3 is CASRLAGLTGELFF. CDR3 DNA sequence: TGTGCCAGCAGACTAGCGGGACTCACCGGGGAGCTGTTTTTT.

This clonotype was recorded a few times. This chain connects TRBV2 to TRBJ1-5; 10 nucleotides match TRBD1. Germline assignment: CDR1 SNHLY and CDR2 FYNNEI. Losses at the gene ends were 6 bases for V and 7 bases for J; bases not matched to a gene: 6. The CDR3 extends over 14 amino acids. CDR3 residues: CASRGGQGDQPQHF. Here the CDR3 DNA reads TGTGCCAGCAGGGGCGGACAGGGGGACCAGCCCCAGCATTTT. Looking up the rest from reference TRBV2 and TRBJ1-5 gives the full variable domain: EPEVTQTPSHQVTQMGQEVILRCVPISNHLYFYWYRQILGQKVEFLVSFYNNEISEKSEIFDDQFSVERPDGSNFTLKIRSTKLEDSAMYFCASRGGQGDQPQHFGDGTRLSIL.

The V gene is TRBV7-6, the J gene TRBJ2-6, with no clear D. Between the trimmed V and J ends, which lost 1 base and 3 bases, there was a span of 7 bases. The CDR3 is 15 residues long. CDR1 and CDR2 from the germline V gene are SGHVS and FNYEAQ. The DNA of the CDR3 is TGTGCCAGCAGCTTAGGAGACGTTGGGGCCAACGTCCTGACTTTC. It translates to CASSLGDVGANVLTF.

About this clonotype itself: Because it lacks the conserved phenylalanine or tryptophan at the end, this CDR3 is likely a read error. The genes are TRBV29-1 and TRBJ1-1, with D tentatively TRBD1 (5 bases). Per the germline V gene, CDR1 is SQVTM and CDR2 is ANQGSEA. The CDR3 consists of 10 residues. Trimming took off 8 bases at V and 5 bases at J, with 9 bases between the two ends. The DNA of the CDR3 is TGCAGCAACGGGGGGACTGAAGCTTTCTCT. This encodes CSNGGTEAFS.

The J gene is TRBJ2-5, the V gene TRBV7-2, with D perhaps matching TRBD1 or TRBD2 (7 bases each). V shed 1 base and J shed 10 bases, with 13 bases lying between them. CDR1 is SGHTA and CDR2 is FQGNSA in the germline V gene. The CDR3 has 13 amino acids. This CDR3 reads CASSLVSGGVQYF. In DNA, the CDR3 is TGTGCCAGCAGCTTAGTGTCAGGGGGGGTCCAGTACTTC.

This clonotype was recorded only once. V and J are TRBV7-2 and TRBJ2-7, with 9 bases matching TRBD2. Trimming took 1 base from V and 6 from J; bases not matched to a gene: 4. This CDR3 spans 14 amino acids. Germline-derived CDR1 and CDR2 are SGHTA and FQGNSA. The CDR3 coding sequence is TGTGCCAGCAGCTTAGAGGCTAGCGGGACCGAGCAGTACTTC. It specifies CASSLEASGTEQYF.

This clonotype was seen ten or more times. The chain recombines TRBV20-1 with TRBJ1-1, with a possible D match to TRBD1 (6 bases). CDR1 and CDR2 from the germline V gene are DFQATT and SNEGSKA (reference sequence). CDR3 length: 13 residues. CDR3 region: CSASRGADTEAFF. As DNA, the CDR3 is TGCAGCGCTTCGAGGGGGGCAGACACTGAAGCTTTCTTT.

In nucleotides, the CDR3 is TGTGCCAGCAGTGAGTGGGGGCTGGGGACTGAAGCTTTCTTT. It is translated as CASSEWGLGTEAFF. This chain joins TRBV5-5 and TRBJ1-1, with D perhaps matching TRBD1 (6 bases). Germline CDR1 reads SGHKS; CDR2 reads YYEKEE (reference sequence). This CDR3 comprises 14 residues. V was cut by 5 bases and J by 5 bases, with 16 bases left in between. The full variable domain, rest sourced from reference TRBV5-5 and TRBJ1-1, is DAGVTQSPTHLIKTRGQQVTLRCSPISGHKSVSWYQQVLGQGPQFIFQYYEKEERGRGNFPDRFSARQFPNYSSELNVNALLLGDSALYLCASSEWGLGTEAFFGQGTRLTVV.

This chain connects TRBV19 to TRBJ1-2; 11 nucleotides agree with TRBD1. V was pared by 10 bases and J by 4 bases, with 11 bases of the junction left unmatched. CDR1 and CDR2 (germline): LNHDA, SQIVND (reference sequence). The CDR3 spans 15 residues. The CDR3 loop is CATRTGTGGSYGYTF. The CDR3 region has the DNA TGTGCCACCCGAACCGGGACAGGGGGGAGCTATGGCTACACCTTC.